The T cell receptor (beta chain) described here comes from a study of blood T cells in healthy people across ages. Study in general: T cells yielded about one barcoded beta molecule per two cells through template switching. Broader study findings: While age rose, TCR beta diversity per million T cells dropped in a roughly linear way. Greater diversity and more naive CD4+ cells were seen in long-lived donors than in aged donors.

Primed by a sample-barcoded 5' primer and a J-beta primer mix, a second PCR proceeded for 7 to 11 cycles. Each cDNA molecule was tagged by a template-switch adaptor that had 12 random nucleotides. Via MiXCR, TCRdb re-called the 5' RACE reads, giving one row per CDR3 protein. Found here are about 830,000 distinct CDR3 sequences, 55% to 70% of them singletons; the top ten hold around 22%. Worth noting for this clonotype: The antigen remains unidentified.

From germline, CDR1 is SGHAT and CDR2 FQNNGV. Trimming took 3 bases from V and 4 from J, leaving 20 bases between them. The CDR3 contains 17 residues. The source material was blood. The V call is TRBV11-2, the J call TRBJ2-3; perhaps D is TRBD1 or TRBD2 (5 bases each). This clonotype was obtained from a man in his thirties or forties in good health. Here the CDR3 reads CASSFPSAAMGADTQYF. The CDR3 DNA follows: TGTGCCAGCAGCTTTCCGTCGGCGGCTATGGGGGCAGATACGCAGTATTTT.